Sequencing of this TCR beta chain was carried out in a study of Ad26.COV2.S vaccination and SARS-CoV-2 variants. This clone appeared a single time. Looked up from germline, CDR1 is SGHVS and CDR2 is FQNEAQ. After removal of 0 bases from V and 4 bases from J, the junction contained 6 bases not matched to a gene. This CDR3 comprises 15 residues. Data came from immunoSEQ multiplex PCR; TCRdb stores just in-frame clones and leaves some out. The sample holds about 350,000 clones, 80% to 90% seen once. Treatment specified: around 19 received Ad26.COV2.S at low or high dose, single or two shots; about five received placebo; per-sample allocation not given. Sampling took place 63 days after the first vaccine or placebo injection. An Ad26 vector expressing Wuhan-strain SARS-CoV-2 spike served as the vaccine.

The TCR comes from a person aged 18-65 years who received the Ad26.COV2.S COVID-19 vaccine or a placebo. The chain recombines TRBV7-8 with TRBJ2-7; 7 bases align to TRBD1. Sample: peripheral blood, taken in a trial of Ad26.COV2.S vaccine versus placebo. CDR3 amino acids: CASSLARGRIYEQYF. The CDR3 nucleotides are TGTGCCAGCAGCTTAGCGAGGGGGCGGATATACGAGCAGTACTTC.